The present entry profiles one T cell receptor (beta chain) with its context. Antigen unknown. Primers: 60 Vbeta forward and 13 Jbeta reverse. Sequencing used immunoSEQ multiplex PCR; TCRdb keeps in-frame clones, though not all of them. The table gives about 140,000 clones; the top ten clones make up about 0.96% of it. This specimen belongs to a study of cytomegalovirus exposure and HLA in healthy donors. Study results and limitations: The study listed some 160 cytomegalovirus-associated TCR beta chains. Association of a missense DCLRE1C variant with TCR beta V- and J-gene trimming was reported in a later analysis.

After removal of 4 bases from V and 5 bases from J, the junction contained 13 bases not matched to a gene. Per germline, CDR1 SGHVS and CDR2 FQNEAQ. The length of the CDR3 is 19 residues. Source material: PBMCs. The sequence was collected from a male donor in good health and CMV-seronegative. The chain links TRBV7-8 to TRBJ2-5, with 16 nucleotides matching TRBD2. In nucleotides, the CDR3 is TGTGCCAGCAGCTCACCCCCGGGACTAGCGGGGGGGCCGGGGGAGACCCAGTACTTC. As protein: CASSSPPGLAGGPGETQYF.